This TCR beta chain was retrieved from a study of cytomegalovirus exposure and HLA in healthy donors. Overall study context: Tens of millions of unique TCR sequences came from HLA-typed donors in an early release. The study's findings and limits: Researchers left out some V segments, among them TRBV6-2 and TRBV6-3, as indistinguishable. It was reported in a later analysis that an Asian-associated ancestry cluster showed fewer N-insertions than the roughly 670-donor mean.

PCR used 60 Vbeta primers and 13 Jbeta primers. The protocol was immunoSEQ multiplex PCR, while the TCRdb copy is restricted to in-frame clones and leaves out a portion. This sample has roughly 200,000 clones, with 65% to 90% found just once. These donors counted as nominally healthy when sampled, but unrecorded immune exposures were likely. Remarks on this clone: The target antigen is unknown.

Germline V CDR1 and CDR2: SNHLY, FYNNEI. This CDR3 comprises 10 residues. V lost 11 bases, J lost 5 bases, and 9 bases lay in between. The receptor was derived from a young woman in good health and CMV-seronegative. The sample comprised PBMCs. The rearrangement joins TRBV2 to TRBJ2-5; maybe TRBD1 (6 bases). This chain's CDR3 is CARRGETQYF. The CDR3 DNA is TGTGCCCGTAGGGGGGAGACCCAGTACTTC.